These 6 T cell receptor beta chains share one sample of origin, sequenced in a study of shared clonotypes between healthy human individuals. Here immunoSEQ multiplex PCR was the method, and the copy in TCRdb shows in-frame clones only, minus some. The data show about 1.5 million clones, with 98% seen just once and approximately 0.45% held by the top ten. Sequenced sample: naive CD4+ T cells sorted from blood. Documented subset: CD45RA+ positively selected. These receptors all come from a man aged 25-40 years in good health.

This clone was observed once. The CDR3 coding sequence is TGTGCCAGCAGCTTGGCACCTAGCTTGGACTACAATGAGCAGTTCTTC. Translating gives CASSLAPSLDYNEQFF. This chain links TRBV5-4 with TRBJ2-1; a weak D match, TRBD2 (5 bases). Germline CDR1 SGHNT, CDR2 YYREEE (reference sequence). The ends were cut back, 0 bases at V and 3 bases at J, with 13 bases in the middle. The CDR3 runs to 16 residues.

V gene TRBV10-1 combines with J gene TRBJ2-5; 8 bases are a match to TRBD1. CDR1 WNHNN and CDR2 SYGVQD come from the germline V gene (reference sequence). The J segment lost 9 bases and the V segment lost 0 bases, leaving 3 bases of the junction unmatched. The CDR3 has 13 residues. CDR3: CASSESDREAQYF. The CDR3 DNA follows: TGCGCCAGCAGTGAGTCGGACAGGGAAGCCCAGTACTTC.

The table lists this clone with a few counts. Other DNA sequences from this sample encode an identical CDR3 as well. The gene calls are TRBV11-2 and TRBJ1-1; TRBD1 might be the D (5 bases). CDR3 size: 13 residues. Trimming cost V 1 base and J 4 bases, with 7 bases left between them. Per germline, CDR1 SGHAT and CDR2 FQNNGV. In DNA form, the CDR3 reads TGTGCCAGCAGCTTAGTGGGGGGCACTGAAGCTTTCTTT. Amino acids: CASSLVGGTEAFF.

The chain recombines TRBV19 with TRBJ1-5, with 11 positions matching TRBD1. Germline trimming cut 6 bases from V and 5 bases from J; bases unmatched to any gene: 3. The CDR3 is 14 residues long. Germline CDR1 reads LNHDA; CDR2 reads SQIVND (reference sequence). The CDR3 sequence is CASRGDRGYQPQHF. In DNA, the CDR3 is TGTGCCAGTAGGGGGGACAGGGGGTATCAGCCCCAGCATTTT. The variable domain in full, completed from reference TRBV19 and TRBJ1-5, reads DGGITQSPKYLFRKEGQNVTLSCEQNLNHDAMYWYRQDPGQGLRLIYYSQIVNDFQKGDIAEGYSVSREKKESFPLTVTSAQKNPTAFYLCASRGDRGYQPQHFGDGTRLSIL.

This sequence joins TRBV5-4 and TRBJ1-2; 8 positions agree with TRBD1. This CDR3 contains 14 residues. Trimming at V came to 3 bases and at J to 5 bases, leaving 6 bases not matched to a gene. Germline V CDR1 and CDR2: SGHNT, YYREEE (reference sequence). The DNA of the CDR3 is TGTGCCAGCAGCTCGGGACAGGTCTTGTATGGCTACACCTTC. Its translation: CASSSGQVLYGYTF.

The V gene is TRBV30, the J gene TRBJ2-5; D gene unclear. Germline V gene sequence: CDR1 GTSNPN, CDR2 SVGIG (reference sequence). The V gene lost 4 bases and the J gene lost 4 bases, with 10 bases spanning the gap. The CDR3 covers 12 residues. Written as DNA, the CDR3 is TGTGCCTGGAAGGCGCAGGCAGAGACCCAGTACTTC. This sequence encodes CAWKAQAETQYF.